Below, 14 T cell receptor beta chains from the same sample are listed, as sequenced in a study of T cells in Graves' hyperthyroidism and ophthalmopathy (dated by TCRdb to between 2018 and 2020). The receptor library was made with multiplex PCR. The instrument was an Illumina HiSeq 2000. TCR beta CDR3 regions were amplified from RNA transcripts. For the first round of RT-PCR on the TCR CDR3, the HTBI primer set was used together with the Qiagen OneStep RT-PCR kit. TCRdb reworked the public reads: Q25 trimming with fastp, MiXCR clone assembly, productive beta chains retained. For every CDR3 protein sequence, its rows merge into one entry that carries the most common genes and DNA. The sample table records fewer than 900,000 distinct CDR3 sequences; about 16% of these occur just once. The ten most abundant clones make up 8.4% of the sample. The sample taken for sequencing was blood. These receptors were obtained from a young man with Graves' hyperthyroidism.

V is TRBV20-1 and J is TRBJ2-7; 8 bases are shared with TRBD2. Unmatched junction bases numbered 14, after V lost 0 bases and J lost 1 base. Germline-derived CDR1 and CDR2 are DFQATT and SNEGSKA (reference sequence). There are 18 residues in the CDR3. The CDR3 nucleotides are TGCAGTGCTAGAGATTCGTACGAACTAGCGGAACGATCCTACGAGCAGTACTTC. It specifies CSARDSYELAERSYEQYF.

The chain combines TRBV27 with TRBJ2-2; 14 positions agree with TRBD2. The CDR3 is made up of 19 amino acids. V was clipped by 1 base and J by 1 base; unmatched bases: 5. Germline V gene lookup returns CDR1 MNHEY and CDR2 SMNVEV (reference sequence). The CDR3 is CASSLFGLAGGGNTGELFF. DNA of the CDR3: TGTGCCAGCAGTTTATTCGGACTAGCGGGAGGTGGGAACACCGGGGAGCTGTTTTTT.

The rearrangement uses TRBV20-1 and TRBJ2-5; possibly TRBD2 for D (6 bases). The CDR3 has 16 amino acids. Trimming cost V 2 bases and J 0 bases, with 16 bases left between them. CDR1 and CDR2 from the germline V gene are DFQATT and SNEGSKA (reference sequence). CDR3 DNA: TGCAGTGCTAGATCCCGAGTGGGGGGATACCAAGAGACCCAGTACTTC. This sequence encodes CSARSRVGGYQETQYF.

In this sample, this clonotype turned up a few times. This may arise from a read error, as a much more abundant clone is one base away. V and J are TRBV2 and TRBJ1-2, with D possibly matching TRBD1 (6 bases). Germline V lookup: CDR1 SNHLY, CDR2 FYNNEI. The CDR3 runs 14 residues. V was clipped by 8 bases and J by 5 bases, with 18 bases between them. The CDR3 here is CASLYPGTKYGYTF. CDR3 bases: TGTGCCAGCCTTTATCCCGGGACAAAATATGGCTACACCTTC.

As concerns this clonotype: A single base separates this from a much larger clone, so it may be a read error. This chain joins TRBV20-1 and TRBJ1-1, with no clear D. This CDR3 has 13 amino acids. The V end was cut by 3 bases, the J end by 0 bases, with 8 bases between. Germline CDR1 DFQATT, CDR2 SNEGSKA (reference sequence). Here the CDR3 DNA reads TGCAGTGCTAGTATGATCGTGAACACTGAAGCTTTCTTT. Residues: CSASMIVNTEAFF.

This clonotype was counted a few times. The chain combines TRBV7-9 with TRBJ2-1, with 11 bases identical to TRBD2. CDR1 is SEHNR, CDR2 FQNEAQ, per germline (reference sequence). Trimming cost V 9 bases and J 8 bases; bases outside gene matches: 9. The CDR3 has 14 amino acids. As DNA, the CDR3 is TGTGCCAGTCCCGGGACTAGCGGATGGGATGAGCAGTTCTTC. This codes for CASPGTSGWDEQFF.

The chain joins TRBV13 to TRBJ2-4; tentatively, D is TRBD1 (6 bases). V was cut by 1 base and J by 5 bases, with 24 bases left in between. This CDR3 comprises 19 residues. Germline CDR1 PRHDT, CDR2 FYEKMQ (reference sequence). The chain's CDR3 is CASSLESIGSQDSENIQYF. The CDR3 DNA reads TGTGCCAGCAGCTTAGAATCGATTGGGTCCCAGGACAGCGAAAACATTCAGTACTTC.

The rearrangement joins TRBV6-2 or TRBV6-3 to TRBJ2-3; tentative D call: TRBD2 (6 bases). Trimming cost V 11 bases and J 0 bases, with 12 bases left between them. CDR1 and CDR2 (germline): MNHEY, SVGEGT. This CDR3 has 13 residues. The chain's CDR3 is CAGRGSSTDTQYF. CDR3 sequence (DNA): TGTGCCGGCCGGGGGTCTAGCACAGATACGCAGTATTTT.

This clonotype has a handful of counts. The chain employs TRBV7-9 and TRBJ1-1; 8 bases are shared with TRBD1. CDR1 and CDR2 (germline): SEHNR, FQNEAQ (reference sequence). The length of the CDR3 is 12 residues. The ends lost 5 bases at V and 8 bases at J; junction bases unmatched: 4. CDR3 loop: CASSPGDREAFF. CDR3 sequence (DNA): TGTGCCAGCAGCCCCGGGGACAGGGAAGCTTTCTTT.

V and J are TRBV5-1 and TRBJ1-5, with a tentative D call TRBD1 (6 bases). The CDR3 loop spans 15 amino acids. V was clipped by 0 bases and J by 5 bases, with 12 bases between them. Germline CDR1 reads SGHRS; CDR2 reads YFSETQ. CDR3 sequence (DNA): TGCGCCAGCAGCTTGGCTTCAGGGGACGATCAGCCCCAGCATTTT. Protein sequence: CASSLASGDDQPQHF.

The gene calls are TRBV19 and TRBJ1-2; a weak D match, TRBD1 (5 bases). Deletions cut 6 bases from V and 4 bases from J, with 15 bases between. Germline V gene sequence: CDR1 LNHDA, CDR2 SQIVND (reference sequence). This CDR3 spans 14 amino acids. The CDR3 here is CASSPVGAFYGYTF. DNA of the CDR3: TGTGCCAGTAGCCCAGTCGGGGCGTTCTATGGCTACACCTTC.

In this sample, this clonotype turned up many times. The rearrangement links TRBV12-3 or TRBV12-4 to TRBJ1-4, with D unclear. Deletions cut 5 bases from V and 7 bases from J, with 17 bases between. CDR3 length: 15 residues. The CDR3 bases are TGTGCCAGCAGTCGTCAGGCCAGGACGAGTGAAAAACTGTTTTTT. This codes for CASSRQARTSEKLFF.

This clonotype was seen only a few times. CDR3 nucleotides: TGTGCCACCAGTGATTTGCTTCTAGGGGCTACGCAGTATTTT. Residues: CATSDLLLGATQYF. The genes are TRBV24-1 and TRBJ2-3, with D tentatively TRBD1 (5 bases). The CDR3 runs 14 residues. With 0 bases removed from V and 8 bases from J, the gap between germline ends came to 11 bases. Germline V gene lookup returns CDR1 KGHDR and CDR2 SFDVKD.

This clonotype has at least ten counts. This sequence joins TRBV7-2 and TRBJ2-7; TRBD1 matches 7 bases. The junction had 10 bases not matched to a gene; V was cut back by 5 bases and J by 6 bases. The germline V gene has CDR1 SGHTA and CDR2 FQGNSA. The CDR3 is made up of 14 amino acids. The CDR3 nucleotides read TGTGCCAGCAGCCTTAGACAGGGATTGATCGAGCAGTACTTC. It codes for CASSLRQGLIEQYF. The variable domain in full, with the rest retrieved from reference TRBV7-2 and TRBJ2-7, is GAGVSQSPSNKVTEKGKDVELRCDPISGHTALYWYRQSLGQGLEFLIYFQGNSAPDKSGLPSDRFSAERTGGSVSTLTIQRTQQEDSAVYLCASSLRQGLIEQYFGPGTRLTVT.